This T cell receptor beta chain was sequenced in a study of blood T cell repertoires in COVID-19. Only in-frame clones appear in the TCRdb table, and some are missing; sequencing was by immunoSEQ multiplex PCR. The sample carries about 330,000 clones, approximately 89% recorded once. This CDR3 is built from 14 residues. V dropped 0 bases and J dropped 2 bases, with 6 bases sitting between them. The germline CDR1 and CDR2 sequences are MNHEY and SVGAGI. Enrollees, about 18 to 95 years old, lived in 20 to 25 US areas. Either two negative PCRs, clearance, or symptom resolution qualified Cohort 3 donors as recovered.

The sequence was collected from a man under 40 who had recovered from COVID-19. The source material was PBMCs or T cells enriched from blood (not recorded which). The V call is TRBV6-5, the J call TRBJ2-3, with a weak D call TRBD2 (5 bases). The CDR3 DNA is TGTGCCAGCAGTTACTCCGGGATCACAGATACGCAGTATTTT. Encoded protein: CASSYSGITDTQYF.